This entry lists 7 T cell receptor beta chains sequenced from one sample in a study of PD-L1 blockade in urothelial cancer. Noted time point: peripheral blood 6 weeks after treatment start. Measured with immunoSEQ multiplex PCR; TCRdb has only the in-frame clones, and not every one. The sample records some 40,000 clones, roughly nine tenths being singletons. The material sequenced was PBMCs, taken around atezolizumab (anti-PD-L1) treatment. Receptor source: a man in his 70s with urothelial cancer.

The chain employs TRBV19 and TRBJ2-6, with 8 bases aligning to TRBD1. The V gene's germline CDR1 is LNHDA and CDR2 SQIVND (reference sequence). Trimming removed 3 bases from V and 0 bases from J; junction bases left unmatched: 13. The CDR3 length is 20 residues. CDR3 sequence reads: CASSMLTGAILISGANVLTF. In DNA, the CDR3 is TGTGCCAGTAGTATGTTGACAGGGGCCATACTGATCTCTGGGGCCAACGTCCTGACTTTC.

The chain uses TRBV2 and TRBJ1-2, with D possibly TRBD1 on 6 matching bases. The V gene's germline CDR1 is SNHLY and CDR2 FYNNEI. This CDR3 is built from 10 residues. The CDR3 loop is CVGGAGGYTF. CDR3 in DNA: TGTGTCGGGGGGGCTGGTGGCTACACCTTC.

The chain carries TRBV28 and TRBJ2-7; 9 nucleotides agree with TRBD1. With 6 bases clipped from V and 3 bases from J, the junction kept 9 bases outside the gene matches. Germline CDR1 and CDR2: MDHEN and SYDVKM. The CDR3 is 15 residues long. CDR3 loop: CASRSDRGTDYEQYF. Written as DNA, the CDR3 is TGTGCCAGCAGATCCGACAGGGGGACTGACTACGAGCAGTACTTC. The full variable domain, rest sourced from reference TRBV28 and TRBJ2-7, is DVKVTQSSRYLVKRTGEKVFLECVQDMDHENMFWYRQDPGLGLRLIYFSYDVKMKEKGDIPEGYSVSREKKERFSLILESASTNQTSMYLCASRSDRGTDYEQYFGPGTRLTVT.

This clone occurred once. V and J are TRBV19 and TRBJ2-3; TRBD1 agrees at 7 bases. Germline assignment: CDR1 LNHDA and CDR2 SQIVND (reference sequence). V shed 9 bases and J 1 base; nucleotides not matched to a gene: 13. The CDR3 is 16 residues long. The DNA for the CDR3 is TGTGCCAGCCAGCCAGGGGACAGAGTACGCACAGATACGCAGTATTTT. It specifies CASQPGDRVRTDTQYF.

J is TRBJ2-3 and V is TRBV5-4; 11 bases are shared with TRBD2. V was clipped by 2 bases and J by 8 bases; unmatched bases: 10. Per the germline V gene, CDR1 is SGHNT and CDR2 is YYREEE (reference sequence). This CDR3 has 16 amino acids. CDR3 DNA sequence: TGTGCCAGCAGCTTCGGTAGCGGGAGGGCCTTAGGTACGCAGTATTTT. It is translated as CASSFGSGRALGTQYF.

The chain has TRBV6-5 and TRBJ2-5, with TRBD2 matching 14 bases. The CDR3 has 16 residues. Germline V lookup: CDR1 MNHEY, CDR2 SVGAGI. With V trimmed by 4 bases and J by 5 bases, 6 bases remained unmatched. The CDR3 nucleotides are TGTGCCAGCAGTTTTGGGACTAGCGGGAGACGGGAGACCCAGTACTTC. This translates into CASSFGTSGRRETQYF.

The rearrangement links TRBV28 to TRBJ1-4; tentatively, D is TRBD1 (5 bases). The CDR3 has 15 residues. CDR1 is MDHEN, CDR2 SYDVKM, per germline. V lost 3 bases and J 0 bases, leaving 8 bases between the germline ends. The CDR3 loop reads CASSFGGATNEKLFF. CDR3 DNA sequence: TGTGCCAGCAGTTTCGGGGGTGCAACTAATGAAAAACTGTTTTTT.